The T cell receptor beta chain under discussion was sequenced for a study of preoperative IRX-2 immunotherapy in early breast cancer. Trimming took off 2 bases at V and 5 bases at J, with 7 bases between the two ends. Germline lookup yields CDR1 KGHSH and CDR2 LQKENI. CDR3 length equals 12 residues. Sequencing used immunoSEQ multiplex PCR; TCRdb keeps in-frame clones, though not all of them. Of over 55,000 clones in the sample, approximately 94% are singletons; the top ten hold around 1.7%. Stated treatment: preoperative locoregional IRX-2 cytokine immunotherapy. Collection of the sample occurred from a patient treated with IRX-2 immunotherapy. This chain joins TRBV18 and TRBJ2-7; the D is unclear. The clonotype comes from a human donor with breast cancer. CDR3 coding DNA: TGTGCCAGCTCACCAAATGGTAACGAGCAGTACTTC. Translated: CASSPNGNEQYF.